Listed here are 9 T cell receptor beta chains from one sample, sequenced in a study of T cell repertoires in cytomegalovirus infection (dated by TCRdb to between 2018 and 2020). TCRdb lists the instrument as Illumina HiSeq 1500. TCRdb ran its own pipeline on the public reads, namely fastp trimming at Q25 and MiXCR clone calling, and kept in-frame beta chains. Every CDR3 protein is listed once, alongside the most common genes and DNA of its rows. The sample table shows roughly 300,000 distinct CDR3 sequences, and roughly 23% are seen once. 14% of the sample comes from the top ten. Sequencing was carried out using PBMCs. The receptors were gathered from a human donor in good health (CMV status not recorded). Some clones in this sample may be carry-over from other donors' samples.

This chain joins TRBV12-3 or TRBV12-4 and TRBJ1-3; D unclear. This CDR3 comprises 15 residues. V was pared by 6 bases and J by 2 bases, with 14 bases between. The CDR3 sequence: CASRQGPETGNTIYF. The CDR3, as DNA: TGTGCCAGCAGACAAGGACCTGAAACTGGAAACACCATATATTTT.

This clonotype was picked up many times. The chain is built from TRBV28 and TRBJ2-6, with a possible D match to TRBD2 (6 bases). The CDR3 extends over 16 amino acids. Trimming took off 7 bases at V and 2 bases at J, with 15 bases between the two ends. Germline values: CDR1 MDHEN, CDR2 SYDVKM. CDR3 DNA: TGTGCCAGCACCCCTGCGGGGCTAACTGGGGCCAACGTCCTGACTTTC. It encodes CASTPAGLTGANVLTF.

The chain's CDR3 is CSTRPQETQYF. For the CDR3, the DNA is TGCAGCACGCGGCCTCAAGAGACCCAGTACTTC. This chain links TRBV29-1 with TRBJ2-5; no firm D call. The CDR3 has 11 amino acids. Germline assignment: CDR1 SQVTM and CDR2 ANQGSEA. V lost 8 bases, J lost 2 bases, and 9 bases lay in between.

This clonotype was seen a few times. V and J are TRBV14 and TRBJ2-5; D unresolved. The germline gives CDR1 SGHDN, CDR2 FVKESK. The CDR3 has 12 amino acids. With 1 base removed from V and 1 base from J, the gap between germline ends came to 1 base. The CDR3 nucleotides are TGTGCCAGCAGCCAAGTCCAAGAGACCCAGTACTTC. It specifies CASSQVQETQYF.

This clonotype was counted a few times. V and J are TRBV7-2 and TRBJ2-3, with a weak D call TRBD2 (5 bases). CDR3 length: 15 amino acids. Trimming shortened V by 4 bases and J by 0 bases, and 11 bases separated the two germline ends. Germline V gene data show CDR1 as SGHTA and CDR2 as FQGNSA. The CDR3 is CASSSRAGSTDTQYF. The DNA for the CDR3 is TGTGCCAGCAGCTCACGGGCGGGCAGCACAGATACGCAGTATTTT.

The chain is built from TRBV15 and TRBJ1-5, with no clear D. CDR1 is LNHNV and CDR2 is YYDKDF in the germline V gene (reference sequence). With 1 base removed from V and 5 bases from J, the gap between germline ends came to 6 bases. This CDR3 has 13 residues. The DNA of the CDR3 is TGTGCCACCAGCAGAGTTGCAGATCAGCCCCAGCATTTT. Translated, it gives CATSRVADQPQHF.

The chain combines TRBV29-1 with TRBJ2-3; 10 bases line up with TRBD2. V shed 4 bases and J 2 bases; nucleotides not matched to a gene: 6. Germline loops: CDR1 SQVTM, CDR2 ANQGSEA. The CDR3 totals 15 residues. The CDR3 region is CSVVGLAGVTDTQYF. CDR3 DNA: TGCAGCGTTGTTGGGCTAGCGGGAGTCACAGATACGCAGTATTTT.

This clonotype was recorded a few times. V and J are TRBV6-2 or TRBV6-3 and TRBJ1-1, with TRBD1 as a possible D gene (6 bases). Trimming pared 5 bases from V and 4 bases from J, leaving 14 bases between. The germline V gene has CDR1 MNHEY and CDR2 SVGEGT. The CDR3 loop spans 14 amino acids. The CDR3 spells CASSGQIEGTEAFF. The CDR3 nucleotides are TGTGCCAGCAGTGGACAGATCGAGGGCACTGAAGCTTTCTTT.

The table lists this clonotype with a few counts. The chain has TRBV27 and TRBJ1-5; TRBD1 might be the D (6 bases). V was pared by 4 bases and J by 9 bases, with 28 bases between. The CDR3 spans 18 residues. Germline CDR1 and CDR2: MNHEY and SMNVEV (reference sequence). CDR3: CASSSPRGRDKGRGPQHF. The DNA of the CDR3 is TGTGCCAGCAGTTCCCCGAGGGGCCGGGACAAGGGTCGAGGGCCCCAGCATTTT.